Below are 18 T cell receptor beta chains sequenced from a single sample in a study of neoadjuvant anti-PD-1 for oral cavity cancer. Method: immunoSEQ multiplex PCR; TCRdb's copy keeps in-frame clones and lacks some. The profile shows some 15,000 clones, less than 75% of them singletons. Sequenced here: PBMCs, sampled before nivolumab (anti-PD-1) treatment. The origin of the receptors is a person between 40 and 85 years old with oral cavity squamous cell carcinoma.

Points on this clone: The junction shows a germline mismatch at one end, possibly a read error. The rearrangement uses TRBV7-7 and TRBJ2-3; D unclear. The CDR3 covers 14 residues. Germline loops: CDR1 SSHAT, CDR2 FNYEAQ (reference sequence). CDR3 loop: CASSPGLSADTQYF. CDR3 bases: TGTGCTAGCAGCCCGGGCCTGTCGGCAGATACGCAGTATTTT.

The chain couples TRBV4-1 to TRBJ2-2, with 7 bases matching TRBD1. This CDR3 is 15 amino acids long. Germline V lookup: CDR1 MGHRA, CDR2 YSYEKL. The V and J ends lost 0 bases and 9 bases, in that order; junction bases with no gene match: 7. As DNA, the CDR3 is TGCGCCAGCAGCCAAGATCGAGGGGGCGGCCGGGAGCTGTTTTTT. Protein: CASSQDRGGGRELFF.

This clone has more than one count but fewer than ten. V gene TRBV11-1 combines with J gene TRBJ2-1, with D possibly matching TRBD1 (6 bases). Trimming removed 6 bases at V and 4 bases at J, with 13 bases between. This CDR3 has 14 amino acids. Germline V gives CDR1 SGHAT, CDR2 FQDESV (reference sequence). The DNA of the CDR3 is TGTGCCAGCAGACCTAGGACAGAATACAATGAGCAGTTCTTC. Translated: CASRPRTEYNEQFF.

The chain couples TRBV6-5 to TRBJ1-4; TRBD1 might be the D (5 bases). This CDR3 region has 13 residues. CDR1 and CDR2 (germline): MNHEY, SVGAGI. Trimming took off 0 bases at V and 6 bases at J, with 5 bases between the two ends. The CDR3 DNA is TGTGCCAGCAGTTACTCCAGGGATGAAAAACTGTTTTTT. Translation: CASSYSRDEKLFF.

The rearrangement joins TRBV6-5 to TRBJ1-4; the D is unclear. The CDR3 loop spans 13 amino acids. The V gene lost 6 bases and the J gene lost 10 bases, with 15 bases spanning the gap. In germline, CDR1 is MNHEY, CDR2 SVGAGI. CDR3 region: CASSPLREGKLFF. DNA of the CDR3: TGTGCCAGCAGCCCCTTGAGAGAGGGAAAACTGTTTTTT.

V and J are TRBV7-8 and TRBJ2-2, with D tentatively TRBD2 (6 bases). The CDR3 sequence is 14 residues long. The germline V gene encodes CDR1 SGHVS and CDR2 FQNEAQ. Trimming stripped 1 base from V and 5 bases from J, with 8 bases between. This CDR3 reads CASSLGGKTGELFF. CDR3 nucleotides: TGTGCCAGCAGCTTAGGCGGGAAGACCGGGGAGCTGTTTTTT. The full variable domain, completed using reference TRBV7-8 and TRBJ2-2, is GAGVSQSPRYKVAKRGQDVALRCDPISGHVSLFWYQQALGQGPEFLTYFQNEAQLDKSGLPSDRFFAERPEGSVSTLKIQRTQQEDSAVYLCASSLGGKTGELFFGEGSRLTVL.

The rearrangement uses TRBV4-1 and TRBJ1-3; unclear D gene. Germline V gene data show CDR1 as MGHRA and CDR2 as YSYEKL. This CDR3 spans 19 amino acids. The V end lost 4 bases, the J end lost 1 base, and 23 bases lay between the germline ends. The CDR3 is CASSPSMGGKEVSGNTIYF. CDR3 DNA sequence: TGCGCCAGCAGCCCCAGCATGGGAGGGAAGGAGGTTTCTGGAAACACCATATATTTT.

The V call is TRBV11-2, the J call TRBJ2-3, with 8 bases aligning to TRBD2. This CDR3 spans 19 amino acids. Losses at the gene ends were 5 bases for V and 0 bases for J; bases not matched to a gene: 16. Germline loops: CDR1 SGHAT, CDR2 FQNNGV. The CDR3 DNA reads TGTGCCAGCAGCCCCCCGGGGGGGAGGAGGTTCGCTAGCACAGATACGCAGTATTTT. Translation gives CASSPPGGRRFASTDTQYF.

The chain links TRBV7-2 to TRBJ2-3, with 14 bases identical to TRBD2. The ends lost 5 bases at V and 4 bases at J; junction bases unmatched: 5. This CDR3 spans 16 amino acids. The germline CDR1 and CDR2 sequences are SGHTA and FQGNSA. The CDR3 bases are TGTGCCAGCAGCCCACCGACTAGCGGGAGGGCAGATACGCAGTATTTT. This sequence encodes CASSPPTSGRADTQYF.

The gene calls are TRBV11-2 and TRBJ2-3, with D possibly matching TRBD1 (6 bases). In germline, CDR1 is SGHAT, CDR2 FQNNGV. This CDR3 has 13 amino acids. Trimming cost V 2 bases and J 5 bases, with 8 bases left between them. The CDR3 sequence: CASSLRGKDTQYF. CDR3 nucleotide sequence: TGTGCCAGCAGCTTAAGGGGGAAAGATACGCAGTATTTT.

V is TRBV27 and J is TRBJ2-5; D gene uncertain. V was shortened by 8 bases and J by 9 bases, with 13 bases between the two germline ends. CDR1 MNHEY and CDR2 SMNVEV come from the germline V gene (reference sequence). This CDR3 has 11 residues. CDR3 nucleotides: TGTGCCAGCGATTCCGAGACGGCCCAGTACTTC. Translating gives CASDSETAQYF.

The chain employs TRBV30 and TRBJ2-7, with TRBD1 identical over 8 bases. V shed 4 bases and J 4 bases; nucleotides not matched to a gene: 9. Germline assignment: CDR1 GTSNPN and CDR2 SVGIG (reference sequence). The CDR3 spans 14 residues. CDR3 sequence: CAWNRGDRLYEQYF. Here the CDR3 DNA reads TGTGCCTGGAATAGAGGGGACAGGTTGTACGAGCAGTACTTC.

This chain uses TRBV10-3 with TRBJ2-5; D remains ambiguous. The germline gives CDR1 ENHRY, CDR2 SYGVKD. Trimming shortened V by 10 bases and J by 3 bases, and 12 bases separated the two germline ends. CDR3 length: 12 amino acids. The CDR3 nucleotides read TGTGCCACCTCAATCTCAAAAGAGACCCAGTACTTC. Translation gives CATSISKETQYF.

This clone was recorded once. V gene TRBV10-2 combines with J gene TRBJ2-2; D remains unclear. Germline CDR1 WSHSY, CDR2 SAAADI. This CDR3 has 12 residues. The V end was cut by 7 bases, the J end by 7 bases, with 10 bases between. CDR3 loop: CASNGWGGELFF. In DNA form, the CDR3 reads TGCGCCAGCAACGGGTGGGGCGGGGAGCTGTTTTTT.

V usage is TRBV16 and J usage is TRBJ1-2, with D hard to call. Trimming took off 4 bases at V and 3 bases at J, with 9 bases between the two ends. This CDR3 spans 13 amino acids. From germline, CDR1 is KGHSY and CDR2 FQNENV. Written as DNA, the CDR3 is TGTGCCAGCAGCCGGGCTCAGGACTATGGCTACACCTTC. Amino acid sequence: CASSRAQDYGYTF.

This clone was picked up a small number of times. Within the sample, other DNA sequences also encode this same CDR3. V is TRBV19 and J is TRBJ2-1; D might be TRBD2 (6 bases). The CDR3 covers 15 residues. Germline CDR1 reads LNHDA; CDR2 reads SQIVND (reference sequence). The V gene lost 5 bases and the J gene lost 0 bases, with 11 bases spanning the gap. Written as DNA, the CDR3 is TGTGCCAGTAGTCTCCCCGGGAGCTCCTACAATGAGCAGTTCTTC. It specifies CASSLPGSSYNEQFF.

The V call is TRBV28, the J call TRBJ2-7; D not resolved. Germline CDR1 is MDHEN and CDR2 is SYDVKM. The CDR3 covers 12 residues. V lost 0 bases to trimming and J lost 7 bases, with 7 bases between them. The CDR3 nucleotides are TGTGCCAGCAGTTTATGGCAGAGGGAGCAGTACTTC. Translated, it gives CASSLWQREQYF.

This chain joins TRBV19 and TRBJ2-7; TRBD2 aligns across 7 bases. Germline lookup yields CDR1 LNHDA and CDR2 SQIVND (reference sequence). The CDR3 has 13 residues. J lost 3 bases, V lost 5 bases, and 4 bases had no gene match. The CDR3: CASSLGLDYEQYF. CDR3 sequence (DNA): TGTGCCAGTAGTCTAGGACTAGACTACGAGCAGTACTTC.